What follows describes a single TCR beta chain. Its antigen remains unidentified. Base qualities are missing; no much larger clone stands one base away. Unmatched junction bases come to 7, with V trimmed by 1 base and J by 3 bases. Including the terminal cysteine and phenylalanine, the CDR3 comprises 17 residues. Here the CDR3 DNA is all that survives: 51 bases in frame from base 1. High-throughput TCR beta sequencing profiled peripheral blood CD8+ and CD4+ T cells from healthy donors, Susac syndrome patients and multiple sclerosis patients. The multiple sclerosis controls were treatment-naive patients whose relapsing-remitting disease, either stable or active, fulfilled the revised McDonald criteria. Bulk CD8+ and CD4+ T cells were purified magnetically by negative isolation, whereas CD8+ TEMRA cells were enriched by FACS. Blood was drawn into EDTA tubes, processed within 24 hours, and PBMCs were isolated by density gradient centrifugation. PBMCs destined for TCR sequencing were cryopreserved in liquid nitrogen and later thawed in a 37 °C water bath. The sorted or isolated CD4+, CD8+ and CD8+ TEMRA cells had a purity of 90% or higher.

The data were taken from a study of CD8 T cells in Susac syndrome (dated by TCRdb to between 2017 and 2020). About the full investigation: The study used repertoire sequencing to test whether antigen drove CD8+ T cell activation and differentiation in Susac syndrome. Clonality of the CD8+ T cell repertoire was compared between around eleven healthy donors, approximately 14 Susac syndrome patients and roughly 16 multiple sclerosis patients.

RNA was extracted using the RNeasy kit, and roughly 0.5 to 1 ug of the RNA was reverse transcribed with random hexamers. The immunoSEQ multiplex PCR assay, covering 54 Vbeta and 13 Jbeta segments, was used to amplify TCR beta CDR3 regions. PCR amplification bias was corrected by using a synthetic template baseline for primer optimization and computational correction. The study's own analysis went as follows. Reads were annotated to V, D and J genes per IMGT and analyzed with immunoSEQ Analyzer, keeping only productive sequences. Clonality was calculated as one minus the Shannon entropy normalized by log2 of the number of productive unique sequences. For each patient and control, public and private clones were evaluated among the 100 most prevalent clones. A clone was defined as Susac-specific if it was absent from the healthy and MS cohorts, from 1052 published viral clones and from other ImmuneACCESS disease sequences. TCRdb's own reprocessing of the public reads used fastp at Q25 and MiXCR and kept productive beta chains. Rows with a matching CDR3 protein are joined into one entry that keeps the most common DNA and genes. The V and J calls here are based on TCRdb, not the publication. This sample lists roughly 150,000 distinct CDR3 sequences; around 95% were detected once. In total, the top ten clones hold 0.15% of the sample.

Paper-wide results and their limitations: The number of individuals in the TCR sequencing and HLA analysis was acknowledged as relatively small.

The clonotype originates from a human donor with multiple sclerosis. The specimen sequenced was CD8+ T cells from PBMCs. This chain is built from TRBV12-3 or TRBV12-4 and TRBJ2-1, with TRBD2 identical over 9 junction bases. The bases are TGTGCCAGCAGTTTAGATCCTAGCGGGGTTTTCTACAATGAGCAGTTCTTC. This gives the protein CASSLDPSGVFYNEQFF.